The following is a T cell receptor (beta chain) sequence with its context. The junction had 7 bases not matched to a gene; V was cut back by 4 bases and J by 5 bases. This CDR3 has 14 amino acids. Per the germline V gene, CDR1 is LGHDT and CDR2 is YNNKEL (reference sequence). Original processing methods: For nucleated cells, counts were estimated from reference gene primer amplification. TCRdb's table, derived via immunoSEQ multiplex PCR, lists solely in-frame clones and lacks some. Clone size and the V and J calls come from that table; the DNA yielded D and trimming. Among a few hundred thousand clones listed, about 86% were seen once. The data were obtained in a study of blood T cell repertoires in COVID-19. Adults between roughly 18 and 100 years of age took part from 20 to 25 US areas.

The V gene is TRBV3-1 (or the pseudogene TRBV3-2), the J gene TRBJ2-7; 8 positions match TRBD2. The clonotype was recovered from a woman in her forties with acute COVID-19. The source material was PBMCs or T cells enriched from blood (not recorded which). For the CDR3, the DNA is TGTGCCAGCAGCCCCCGGACTAGCAGCGACGAGCAGTACTTC. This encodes CASSPRTSSDEQYF.